The 16 T cell receptor beta chains below all came from one sample that was sequenced in a study of Ad26.COV2.S vaccination and SARS-CoV-2 variants. Clones were read by immunoSEQ multiplex PCR, and TCRdb kept only the in-frame ones, dropping some. This repertoire shows more than 300,000 clones, about 82% found once; its top ten account for around 2%. Treatment noted: roughly 19 received Ad26.COV2.S at low or high dose, single or two shots; a few received placebo; per-sample allocation not given. Samples analyzed were those drawn on day 63 after the first vaccine or placebo injection. This specimen was peripheral blood, taken in a trial of Ad26.COV2.S vaccine versus placebo. These receptors all stem from a person aged 18 to 59 who received the Ad26.COV2.S COVID-19 vaccine or a placebo.

This chain joins TRBV2 and TRBJ2-3; 8 positions agree with TRBD1. Germline V gives CDR1 SNHLY, CDR2 FYNNEI. After removal of 3 bases from V and 3 bases from J, the junction contained 5 bases not matched to a gene. The CDR3 runs to 15 residues. The CDR3 DNA reads TGTGCCAGCAGTGACCGGACAGGGTGGACAGATACGCAGTATTTT. It translates to CASSDRTGWTDTQYF.

With respect to this clone: This CDR3 is also generated by other DNA sequences in the sample. The chain couples TRBV28 to TRBJ1-1, with D possibly matching TRBD1 (5 bases). The CDR3 loop spans 13 amino acids. Germline CDR1 MDHEN, CDR2 SYDVKM. V gave up 6 bases and J gave up 6 bases, with 14 bases separating them. DNA of the CDR3: TGTGCCAGCAGCCCCCCGGGGCGGGCTGAAGCTTTCTTT. The encoded protein is CASSPPGRAEAFF. Looking up the rest from reference TRBV28 and TRBJ1-1 gives the full variable domain: DVKVTQSSRYLVKRTGEKVFLECVQDMDHENMFWYRQDPGLGLRLIYFSYDVKMKEKGDIPEGYSVSREKKERFSLILESASTNQTSMYLCASSPPGRAEAFFGQGTRLTVV.

This clone turned up a few times. The rearrangement joins TRBV7-9 to TRBJ1-1, with a tentative D call TRBD1 (5 bases). Trimming pared 0 bases from V and 7 bases from J, leaving 9 bases between. The CDR3 loop spans 13 amino acids. CDR1 and CDR2 from the germline V gene are SEHNR and FQNEAQ (reference sequence). In DNA form, the CDR3 reads TGTGCCAGCAGCTTAGCGGGGCAGGTTGAAGCTTTCTTT. Its protein is CASSLAGQVEAFF.

The V and J genes are TRBV9 and TRBJ1-1; D call uncertain. Trimming pared 0 bases from V and 2 bases from J, leaving 8 bases between. The CDR3 contains 14 residues. CDR1 and CDR2 from the germline V gene are SGDLS and YYNGEE. The CDR3 nucleotides read TGTGCCAGCAGCGTAGGTCGGAAAAACACTGAAGCTTTCTTT. This gives the protein CASSVGRKNTEAFF.

This chain uses TRBV9 with TRBJ2-1, with D possibly being TRBD1 (7 bases). The length of the CDR3 is 16 residues. The germline V gene encodes CDR1 SGDLS and CDR2 YYNGEE. The germline V and J ends were trimmed by 0 bases and 2 bases, with 12 bases remaining between them. The CDR3 loop is CASSVGGGGAYNEQFF. The CDR3 DNA is TGTGCCAGCAGCGTAGGAGGGGGCGGGGCCTACAATGAGCAGTTCTTC.

The chain employs TRBV10-3 and TRBJ2-5; D may be TRBD2 (5 bases). Germline V gene data show CDR1 as ENHRY and CDR2 as SYGVKD. The CDR3 spans 15 residues. The V end lost 0 bases, the J end lost 1 base, and 9 bases lay between the germline ends. CDR3 coding DNA: TGTGCCATCAGTGAGTCTCGGGGAGTCCAAGAGACCCAGTACTTC. Amino acid sequence: CAISESRGVQETQYF.

The V call is TRBV7-9, the J call TRBJ1-5; D gene ambiguous. V shed 5 bases and J shed 7 bases, with 12 bases lying between them. This CDR3 region has 13 residues. The germline V gene has CDR1 SEHNR and CDR2 FQNEAQ (reference sequence). CDR3 region: CASSENEWQPQHF. CDR3 DNA sequence: TGTGCCAGCAGCGAGAACGAGTGGCAGCCCCAGCATTTT.

This clone was picked up a small number of times. This chain uses TRBV27 with TRBJ1-1, with D maybe TRBD1 (5 bases). CDR1 and CDR2 from the germline V gene are MNHEY and SMNVEV (reference sequence). There are 13 residues in the CDR3. V lost 5 bases, J lost 11 bases, and 18 bases lay in between. The CDR3 is CASSLGNGGGAFF. For the CDR3, the DNA is TGTGCCAGCAGTCTAGGGAATGGGGGTGGTGCTTTCTTT.

The chain combines TRBV28 with TRBJ2-7; either TRBD1 or TRBD2 may fit D (6 bases each). CDR1 is MDHEN and CDR2 is SYDVKM in the germline V gene. Between the trimmed V and J ends, which lost 6 bases and 7 bases, there was a span of 19 bases. This CDR3 spans 14 amino acids. The CDR3 here is CASSRPRQAGEQYF. Here the CDR3 DNA reads TGTGCCAGCAGCCGACCTCGACAGGCGGGGGAGCAGTACTTC.

The table lists this clone with a count of one. The chain combines TRBV28 with TRBJ1-3, with 9 positions matching TRBD1. Losses at the gene ends were 6 bases for V and 2 bases for J; bases not matched to a gene: 8. This CDR3 region has 16 residues. The germline CDR1 and CDR2 sequences are MDHEN and SYDVKM. CDR3 sequence: CASRFDRGNPGNTIYF. In DNA, the CDR3 is TGTGCCAGCAGATTCGACAGGGGGAATCCTGGAAACACCATATATTTT. Based on the CDR3 plus reference TRBV28 and TRBJ1-3, the full variable domain is DVKVTQSSRYLVKRTGEKVFLECVQDMDHENMFWYRQDPGLGLRLIYFSYDVKMKEKGDIPEGYSVSREKKERFSLILESASTNQTSMYLCASRFDRGNPGNTIYFGEGSWLTVV.

This chain connects TRBV19 to TRBJ1-6, with 9 bases aligning to TRBD1. Germline V gives CDR1 LNHDA, CDR2 SQIVND (reference sequence). The CDR3 sequence is 14 residues long. The trim removed 4 bases at V and 9 bases at J, leaving 4 bases unmatched. CDR3 sequence reads: CASSTRDRASPLHF. In DNA, the CDR3 is TGTGCCAGTAGTACCCGGGACAGGGCTTCACCCCTCCACTTT.

V usage is TRBV6-5 and J usage is TRBJ1-2; D gene unclear. With 4 bases removed from V and 2 bases from J, the gap between germline ends came to 11 bases. The CDR3 covers 14 residues. From germline, CDR1 is MNHEY and CDR2 SVGAGI. This chain's CDR3 is CASSWTQANYGYTF. CDR3 DNA: TGTGCCAGCAGTTGGACCCAAGCAAACTATGGCTACACCTTC.

To note about this clone: Additional DNA sequences in this sample encode the identical CDR3. The chain couples TRBV12-3 or TRBV12-4 to TRBJ2-5, with D unclear. The CDR3 is 10 residues long. Trimming cost V 3 bases and J 5 bases, with 1 base left between them. The chain's CDR3 is CASSLETQYF. The CDR3 region has the DNA TGTGCCAGCAGTTTGGAGACCCAGTACTTC.

This clone was counted only a few times. V usage is TRBV4-1 and J usage is TRBJ1-4; D might be TRBD1 (5 bases). Per the germline V gene, CDR1 is MGHRA and CDR2 is YSYEKL. The CDR3 is made up of 16 amino acids. The V end was cut by 0 bases, the J end by 8 bases, with 16 bases between. In DNA form, the CDR3 reads TGCGCCAGCAGCCAAGATCCCGGGGCTTTAGAGGAAAAACTGTTTTTT. It encodes CASSQDPGALEEKLFF.

The V call is TRBV24-1, the J call TRBJ2-3; unclear D gene. Germline V gives CDR1 KGHDR, CDR2 SFDVKD. The CDR3 has 15 amino acids. The germline V and J ends were trimmed by 3 bases and 0 bases, with 9 bases remaining between them. The CDR3 DNA follows: TGTGCCACCAGTGATCGGGCAGAAAGCACAGATACGCAGTATTTT. This gives the protein CATSDRAESTDTQYF.

CDR3 bases: TGCAGCGTTGTCGGGCACCCCGAAAGCTCCTACGAGCAGTACTTC. Amino acid sequence: CSVVGHPESSYEQYF. The chain carries TRBV29-1 and TRBJ2-7, with no clear D. V was shortened by 4 bases and J by 0 bases, with 16 bases between the two germline ends. Germline assignment: CDR1 SQVTM and CDR2 ANQGSEA. The CDR3 is made up of 15 amino acids.